This T cell receptor (beta chain) was observed in a study of blood T cell repertoires in COVID-19. At the level of the study: Samples of COVID-19 (acute and convalescent) were obtained from the United States, Italy and Spain. The cDNA or gDNA used as material had been derived from T cells, B-cell-depleted T cells, or PBMCs.

In the source study's methods: For nucleated cells, counts were estimated from reference gene primer amplification. Clones were read by immunoSEQ multiplex PCR, and TCRdb kept only the in-frame ones, dropping some. That table is the source of V, J and clone size, and D and trimming were worked out from the DNA. The sample records 90,000 to 120,000 clones, around 86% being singletons. The V end lost 0 bases, the J end lost 5 bases, and 7 bases lay between the germline ends. Looked up from germline, CDR1 is MGHRA and CDR2 is YSYEKL. This CDR3 region has 14 residues. This sequence joins TRBV4-1 and TRBJ1-4; D not certain. Sequenced: peripheral blood. The TCR sequence derives from a woman aged 70 to 79 with acute or convalescent COVID-19. The CDR3 DNA reads TGCGCCAGCAGCCAAGATACAGAGAATGAAAAACTGTTTTTT. This encodes CASSQDTENEKLFF.